The present T cell receptor beta chain was sequenced within a study of T cells in Graves' hyperthyroidism and ophthalmopathy. Study-wide context: Peripheral blood was collected at initial diagnosis, before any treatment.

RNA transcripts provided the source from which TCR beta CDR3 regions were amplified. First-round RT-PCR of the TCR CDR3 relied on the HTBI primer set. TCRdb passed the multiplex PCR reads through MiXCR, listing each CDR3 protein once. Of fewer than 350,000 distinct CDR3 sequences listed, less than 20% are singletons. The clonotype originates from a man between 50 and 59 years old with Graves' ophthalmopathy. Sequencing was performed on blood.

CDR3 coding DNA: TGTGCCAGCACCGGGACTAGCGGTTTGGGGGAGCAGTTCTTC. This gives the protein CASTGTSGLGEQFF. This chain joins TRBV28 and TRBJ2-1, with 11 bases that match TRBD2. Trimming at V came to 7 bases and at J to 10 bases, leaving 9 bases not matched to a gene. CDR3 length equals 14 residues. Germline values: CDR1 MDHEN, CDR2 SYDVKM.